This paragraph reports one TCR beta chain. Its antigen remains unknown. This sample stems from a study of T cell responses to AZD1222 COVID-19 vaccine. Study information: The study pooled second doses at about 4 or about 12 weeks. Overall study results and limits: Seropositive AZD1222 recipients at baseline numbered only five or six. Sampling that yielded the repertoires occurred only after the peak T cell response. Spike as a whole was targeted by vaccine-associated CD4 TCRs, dominant at 160-218 and 743-854.

The CDR3 has 18 amino acids. Germline V gives CDR1 KGHSH, CDR2 LQKENI. Trimming removed 3 bases from V and 9 bases from J; junction bases left unmatched: 14. Sequenced by immunoSEQ multiplex PCR; TCRdb stores in-frame clones only, minus some. The sample records about 93,000 clones, roughly 85% being singletons. The source was peripheral blood, collected on day 0 of AZD1222 vaccination. This TCR came from an adult in good health. The chain carries TRBV18 and TRBJ1-6; 10 bases agree with TRBD1. The CDR3 is CASSPAPNTGTGVSPLHF. DNA for the CDR3: TGTGCCAGCTCACCCGCCCCGAATACCGGGACAGGGGTTTCACCCCTCCACTTT.